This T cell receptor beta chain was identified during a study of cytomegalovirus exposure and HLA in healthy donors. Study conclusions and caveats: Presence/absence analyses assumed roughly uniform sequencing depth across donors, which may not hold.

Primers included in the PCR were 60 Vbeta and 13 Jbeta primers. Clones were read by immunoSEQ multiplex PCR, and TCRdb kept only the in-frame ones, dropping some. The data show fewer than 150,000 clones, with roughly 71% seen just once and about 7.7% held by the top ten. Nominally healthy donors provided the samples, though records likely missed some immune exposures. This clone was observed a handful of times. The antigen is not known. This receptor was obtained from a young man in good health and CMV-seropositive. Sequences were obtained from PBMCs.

The CDR3 protein is CASSHPGQALLMNTEAFF. The CDR3 DNA follows: TGTGCCAGCAGCCATCCGGGACAGGCCCTCTTAATGAACACTGAAGCTTTCTTT. The genes are TRBV4-2 and TRBJ1-1; TRBD1 aligns across 8 bases. After removal of 3 bases from V and 0 bases from J, the junction contained 12 bases not matched to a gene. There are 18 residues in the CDR3. Germline V gene lookup returns CDR1 LGHNA and CDR2 YNFKEQ.